Shown below are 18 T cell receptor beta chains from a single sample sequenced in a study of T cell repertoires in cytomegalovirus infection. Each CDR3 protein gets one entry after TCRdb re-called the reads with MiXCR. Of 400,000 or so distinct CDR3 sequences listed, 15% to 20% are singletons. Sequencing was carried out using PBMCs. The receptors come from a human donor in good health (CMV status not recorded). Some clones in this sample may be carry-over from other donors' samples.

V and J are TRBV27 and TRBJ2-3, with TRBD2 matching over 10 bases. The CDR3 is 14 amino acids. The J segment lost 4 bases and the V segment lost 6 bases, leaving 4 bases of the junction unmatched. Germline CDR1 and CDR2: MNHEY and SMNVEV (reference sequence). The chain's CDR3 is CASRRAGGPDTQYF. In nucleotides, the CDR3 is TGTGCCAGCAGACGAGCGGGAGGGCCAGATACGCAGTATTTT.

J is TRBJ2-1 and V is TRBV6-1, with 8 bases fitting TRBD1. With 5 bases clipped from V and 3 bases from J, the junction kept 3 bases outside the gene matches. In germline, CDR1 is MNHNS, CDR2 SASEGT. The CDR3 runs to 14 residues. The DNA for the CDR3 is TGTGCCAGCAGTATACAGGGGGTCTACAATGAGCAGTTCTTC. Protein product: CASSIQGVYNEQFF.

Many counts were recorded for this clonotype. The chain joins TRBV6-1 to TRBJ2-1; unclear D gene. The V end was cut by 0 bases, the J end by 8 bases, with 11 bases between. Germline V gives CDR1 MNHNS, CDR2 SASEGT. The CDR3 is 14 residues long. CDR3 in amino acids: CASSEASGWDEQFF. Written as DNA, the CDR3 is TGTGCCAGCAGTGAAGCATCTGGTTGGGATGAGCAGTTCTTC.

V usage is TRBV29-1 and J usage is TRBJ2-1, with D unclear. Germline V CDR1 and CDR2: SQVTM, ANQGSEA. Between the trimmed V and J ends, which lost 4 bases and 5 bases, there was a span of 9 bases. The CDR3 runs to 12 residues. The CDR3, as DNA: TGCAGCGTTGTCGCCGGTGACAATGAGCAGTTCTTC. Translation gives CSVVAGDNEQFF.

This sequence joins TRBV11-2 and TRBJ2-5, with 8 nucleotides matching TRBD2. With 0 bases clipped from V and 5 bases from J, the junction kept 17 bases outside the gene matches. In germline, CDR1 is SGHAT, CDR2 FQNNGV. This CDR3 contains 19 residues. The CDR3 loop is CASSLDGREGPSSRETQYF. The CDR3 DNA is TGTGCCAGCAGCTTAGATGGACGGGAGGGCCCTTCGAGTAGGGAGACCCAGTACTTC.

J is TRBJ2-5 and V is TRBV5-4; weak D call: TRBD1 (5 bases). Germline V gene sequence: CDR1 SGHNT, CDR2 YYREEE (reference sequence). This CDR3 is 14 amino acids long. The ends were cut back, 0 bases at V and 2 bases at J, with 8 bases in the middle. CDR3 DNA: TGTGCCAGCAGCTTGGAGACAGAACAAGAGACCCAGTACTTC. This translates into CASSLETEQETQYF.

This clonotype has at least ten counts. The DNA of the CDR3 is TGTGCCAGCAGCTTAGAGATTAATTCACCCCTCCACTTT. Protein product: CASSLEINSPLHF. The V and J genes are TRBV11-2 and TRBJ1-6; D is unclear. With 0 bases removed from V and 6 bases from J, the gap between germline ends came to 3 bases. This CDR3 is built from 13 residues. CDR1 and CDR2 (germline): SGHAT, FQNNGV.

The V gene is TRBV7-2, the J gene TRBJ2-3, with D perhaps TRBD1 or TRBD2 (5 bases each). Germline-derived CDR1 and CDR2 are SGHTA and FQGNSA. The CDR3 has 14 amino acids. V lost 5 bases and J 1 base, leaving 10 bases between the germline ends. The CDR3 DNA follows: TGTGCCAGCAGCGGGGACGGACGCACAGATACGCAGTATTTT. Protein sequence: CASSGDGRTDTQYF. The variable domain in full, completed from reference TRBV7-2 and TRBJ2-3, reads GAGVSQSPSNKVTEKGKDVELRCDPISGHTALYWYRQSLGQGLEFLIYFQGNSAPDKSGLPSDRFSAERTGGSVSTLTIQRTQQEDSAVYLCASSGDGRTDTQYFGPGTRLTVL.

The genes are TRBV12-3 or TRBV12-4 and TRBJ2-1, with 11 positions matching TRBD1. The junction had 8 bases not matched to a gene; V was cut back by 6 bases and J by 7 bases. The CDR3 runs 15 residues. Here the CDR3 reads CASRSGTGGINEQFF. DNA of the CDR3: TGTGCCAGCAGATCCGGGACAGGGGGGATTAATGAGCAGTTCTTC.

This clonotype was observed a handful of times. V and J are TRBV30 and TRBJ2-7; weak D call: TRBD1 (5 bases). Trimming stripped 0 bases from V and 3 bases from J, with 12 bases between. The CDR3 is 14 residues long. Germline V gene data show CDR1 as GTSNPN and CDR2 as SVGIG (reference sequence). The CDR3 sequence is CAWSVKAGFYEQYF. Written as DNA, the CDR3 is TGTGCCTGGAGTGTAAAGGCAGGGTTCTACGAGCAGTACTTC.

Ten or more counts support this clonotype. The gene calls are TRBV7-6 and TRBJ2-1, with TRBD2 matching over 8 bases. Trimming took 8 bases from V and 9 from J; bases not matched to a gene: 6. The CDR3 is 12 amino acids. In germline, CDR1 is SGHVS, CDR2 FNYEAQ. CDR3 nucleotides: TGTGCCAGCGCCTTCGCGGGAGGTGAGCAGTTCTTC. It codes for CASAFAGGEQFF.

This chain connects TRBV2 to TRBJ2-1; 11 bases line up with TRBD2. The V gene end was trimmed by 1 base and the J gene end by 8 bases; junction bases not matched to a gene: 4. Germline loops: CDR1 SNHLY, CDR2 FYNNEI. The CDR3 runs to 15 residues. CDR3 sequence (DNA): TGTGCCAGCAGTGAAGTAGCGGGGGGGGTCGATGAGCAGTTCTTC. This gives the protein CASSEVAGGVDEQFF.

This clonotype was observed many times. The chain is built from TRBV7-2 and TRBJ2-3; no reliable D call. The V end lost 6 bases, the J end lost 4 bases, and 11 bases lay between the germline ends. This CDR3 has 13 residues. Per germline, CDR1 SGHTA and CDR2 FQGNSA. CDR3 protein: CASSDHWPDTQYF. In nucleotides, the CDR3 is TGTGCCAGCAGTGATCACTGGCCAGATACGCAGTATTTT.

The rearrangement joins TRBV20-1 to TRBJ2-1; no clear D gene. The CDR3 has 12 amino acids. The V gene's germline CDR1 is DFQATT and CDR2 SNEGSKA (reference sequence). V shed 3 bases and J shed 7 bases, with 10 bases lying between them. In DNA form, the CDR3 reads TGCAGTGCTAGTCGGCTGGGAAATGAGCAGTTCTTC. This codes for CSASRLGNEQFF.

This clonotype came up a few times. This rearrangement joins TRBV7-6 to TRBJ1-4, with no clear D. V lost 5 bases and J lost 4, with 11 bases in between. The CDR3 is made up of 14 amino acids. Looked up from germline, CDR1 is SGHVS and CDR2 is FNYEAQ. For the CDR3, the DNA is TGTGCCAGCAGCCGCGACGGGGTTAATGAAAAACTGTTTTTT. This encodes CASSRDGVNEKLFF.

About this clonotype itself: This clone may be a read error of a much larger clone one base away. This chain joins TRBV7-2 and TRBJ1-3; D is undetermined. Trimming took 8 bases from V and 2 from J, leaving 13 bases between them. The V gene's germline CDR1 is SGHTA and CDR2 FQGNSA. The CDR3 loop spans 14 amino acids. CDR3 protein: CASGPPRAGNTIYF. The CDR3 DNA is TGTGCCAGCGGCCCCCCGCGGGCTGGAAACACCATATATTTT.

This chain joins TRBV5-1 and TRBJ2-3, with 14 bases that match TRBD2. Germline CDR1 is SGHRS and CDR2 is YFSETQ. The CDR3 spans 18 residues. Trimming cost V 3 bases and J 4 bases; bases outside gene matches: 10. This CDR3 reads CASSWRTSGRFDSDTQYF. DNA of the CDR3: TGCGCCAGCAGCTGGAGGACTAGCGGGAGGTTTGATTCAGATACGCAGTATTTT.

This clonotype appeared a few times. V and J are TRBV2 and TRBJ1-5; no definite D call. CDR3 size: 14 residues. Trimming left V 5 bases short and J 6 bases short, with 14 bases between. Germline-derived CDR1 and CDR2 are SNHLY and FYNNEI. This chain's CDR3 is CASSQTISGQPQHF. As DNA, the CDR3 is TGTGCCAGCAGTCAGACAATTAGCGGTCAGCCCCAGCATTTT.